This T cell receptor (beta chain) is drawn from a study of human T cells and chemical hapten exposure. Overall study context: DPC at 0.01% went onto the upper back in patch tests, read at 6 days.

This clonotype was seen at least ten times. TCRdb reprocessed the RACE reads via MiXCR and lists one record per CDR3 protein. The sample has under 120,000 distinct CDR3 sequences; approximately 10% are singletons. Germline V CDR1 and CDR2: KGHSH, LQKENI. Between the trimmed V and J ends, which lost 3 bases and 6 bases, there was a span of 15 bases. The CDR3 runs to 14 residues. Time point defined: patch test 1, 2 weeks after DPC sensitization. Sample treatment: therapeutic diphenylcyclopropenone sensitization with weekly scalp DPC. The template was total RNA from unfractionated whole blood. The gene calls are TRBV18 and TRBJ2-7; perhaps D is TRBD1 or TRBD2 (6 bases each). Material: whole blood, obtained in connection with sensitization to the hapten diphenylcyclopropenone (DPC). This clonotype was sampled from a woman between 40 and 55 years old with alopecia areata. Some clones in this sample may be carry-over from other donors' samples. The CDR3 coding sequence is TGTGCCAGCTCACCCGGAGGGGGTCCTTCCGAGCAGTACTTC. This sequence encodes CASSPGGGPSEQYF.